These 28 T cell receptor beta chains were sequenced from one sample in a study of beta chain features in type 1 diabetes. Study findings and constraints: TCRB CDR3s from Type 1 diabetes patients were moderately but significantly shorter in all four CD4+ subsets.

Of the isolated RNA, all was reverse transcribed, and so the sequenced material was expressed TCRB transcripts. The assay was immunoSEQ multiplex PCR, and TCRdb's table has in-frame clones only and misses some. The profile covers over 200,000 clones, with roughly a tenth appearing a single time and around 0.017% taken by the ten largest. Antigens for these TCRs are unknown. Sequencing input: naive CD4+ T cells from blood. These receptors were obtained from a man aged 30 to 45 with type 1 diabetes.

The chain recombines TRBV7-2 with TRBJ2-5, with 7 bases that match TRBD2. The germline V gene has CDR1 SGHTA and CDR2 FQGNSA. V was clipped by 5 bases and J by 3 bases; unmatched bases: 6. This CDR3 contains 14 residues. CDR3 coding DNA: TGTGCCAGCAGCCGACGGACTAGGGAAGAGACCCAGTACTTC. Its translation is CASSRRTREETQYF.

In its sample, this clone was seen a few times. The chain joins TRBV2 to TRBJ2-7; 8 positions match TRBD1. CDR1 and CDR2 from the germline V gene are SNHLY and FYNNEI. The length of the CDR3 is 11 residues. V lost 6 bases, J lost 6 bases, and 1 base stayed unmatched. The CDR3 nucleotides read TGTGCCAGCAGGGACAGGGCCGAGCAGTACTTC. Protein sequence: CASRDRAEQYF.

This clone was seen a few times. V and J are TRBV30 and TRBJ1-5, with D maybe TRBD1 (6 bases). The CDR3 runs to 13 residues. The germline V and J ends were trimmed by 7 bases and 6 bases, with 16 bases remaining between them. In germline, CDR1 is GTSNPN, CDR2 SVGIG (reference sequence). CDR3 loop: CALTLGAGQPQHF. The DNA of the CDR3 is TGTGCCTTAACTTTGGGGGCCGGTCAGCCCCAGCATTTT.

This clone was seen only a few times. The chain joins TRBV5-1 to TRBJ2-7; 16 bases agree with TRBD2. With 4 bases clipped from V and 5 bases from J, the junction kept 3 bases outside the gene matches. The germline CDR1 and CDR2 sequences are SGHRS and YFSETQ. The CDR3 runs 15 residues. CDR3 in amino acids: CASSKGLAGGDEQYF. In DNA form, the CDR3 reads TGCGCCAGCAGCAAGGGACTAGCGGGGGGGGACGAGCAGTACTTC.

This clone was found a few times. V usage is TRBV7-9 and J usage is TRBJ2-3; 10 nucleotides align to TRBD2. The CDR3 sequence is 17 residues long. Germline V gene data show CDR1 as SEHNR and CDR2 as FQNEAQ (reference sequence). V was pared by 4 bases and J by 3 bases, with 10 bases of the junction left unmatched. Here the CDR3 reads CASSSKSSGGMTDTQYF. The CDR3 DNA reads TGTGCCAGCAGCTCCAAGAGTAGCGGGGGGATGACAGATACGCAGTATTTT.

V and J are TRBV19 and TRBJ1-2; TRBD1 matches 7 bases. V gave up 6 bases and J gave up 7 bases; unmatched junction bases: 8. The CDR3 runs to 13 residues. Per the germline V gene, CDR1 is LNHDA and CDR2 is SQIVND (reference sequence). The CDR3 nucleotides read TGTGCCAGTAGACGCACAGGGGTCGTTGGCTACACCTTC. Its translation is CASRRTGVVGYTF.

The V and J genes are TRBV29-1 and TRBJ2-1; 13 bases agree with TRBD2. Germline trimming cut 7 bases from V and 4 bases from J; bases unmatched to any gene: 4. The V gene's germline CDR1 is SQVTM and CDR2 ANQGSEA. There are 14 residues in the CDR3. CDR3 region: CSATTSGGYNEQFF. The CDR3 coding sequence is TGCAGCGCGACGACTAGCGGGGGGTACAATGAGCAGTTCTTC.

Turning to this clone: The identical CDR3 is also encoded by other nucleotide sequences in the sample. The gene calls are TRBV7-2 and TRBJ2-3; 8 nucleotides line up with TRBD2. The CDR3 totals 14 residues. Germline values: CDR1 SGHTA, CDR2 FQGNSA. J gave up 4 bases and V 5 bases, and 5 bases lay outside the gene matches. The CDR3 DNA sequence: TGTGCCAGCAGCCTCAGCGGGGGCCCAGATACGCAGTATTTT. It specifies CASSLSGGPDTQYF.

This clone was recorded a few times. The chain is built from TRBV30 and TRBJ2-7, with a tentative D call TRBD2 (5 bases). Trimming removed 4 bases at V and 4 bases at J, with 14 bases between. Germline CDR1 is GTSNPN and CDR2 is SVGIG (reference sequence). The CDR3 has 13 residues. The CDR3 protein is CAWKPGSIYEQYF. CDR3 in DNA: TGTGCCTGGAAACCGGGGAGTATATACGAGCAGTACTTC.

The gene calls are TRBV11-2 and TRBJ1-5; possibly TRBD1 for D (5 bases). The V end was cut by 2 bases, the J end by 8 bases, with 16 bases between. CDR3 size: 15 residues. Germline-derived CDR1 and CDR2 are SGHAT and FQNNGV. CDR3 sequence: CASSLSPGLGKPQHF. For the CDR3, the DNA is TGTGCCAGCAGCTTATCGCCAGGGCTGGGTAAGCCCCAGCATTTT.

In its sample, this clone was seen once. This chain connects TRBV5-4 to TRBJ1-6, with D perhaps matching TRBD1 (5 bases). The germline CDR1 and CDR2 sequences are SGHNT and YYREEE (reference sequence). V was shortened by 4 bases and J by 7 bases, with 15 bases between the two germline ends. The CDR3 length is 15 residues. The CDR3, as DNA: TGTGCCAGCAGCCCAGCGACAGCTCCAAATTCACCCCTCCACTTT. This translates into CASSPATAPNSPLHF. The entire variable domain, with the rest obtained from reference TRBV5-4 and TRBJ1-6, is as follows: ETGVTQSPTHLIKTRGQQVTLRCSSQSGHNTVSWYQQALGQGPQFIFQYYREEENGRGNFPPRFSGLQFPNYSSELNVNALELDDSALYLCASSPATAPNSPLHFGNGTRLTVT.

This clone was counted a few times. The chain carries TRBV7-2 and TRBJ2-1, with 8 bases identical to TRBD1. V lost 4 bases and J lost 7; bases outside the gene matches: 3. CDR3 size: 13 residues. Germline CDR1 and CDR2: SGHTA and FQGNSA. The CDR3 reads CASSSTGGNEQFF. The DNA of the CDR3 is TGTGCCAGCAGCTCAACAGGGGGAAATGAGCAGTTCTTC.

This CDR3 is CAWRGHTTGELFF. CDR3 DNA sequence: TGTGCCTGGAGGGGACACACCACCGGGGAGCTGTTTTTT. This rearrangement joins TRBV30 to TRBJ2-2; D might be TRBD1 (6 bases). Germline assignment: CDR1 GTSNPN and CDR2 SVGIG (reference sequence). CDR3 length: 13 amino acids. V was clipped by 3 bases and J by 4 bases, with 9 bases between them.

This clone turned up a few times. The V call is TRBV6-5, the J call TRBJ2-5; TRBD1 is a possible D gene (6 bases). The CDR3 runs 14 residues. Germline CDR1 MNHEY, CDR2 SVGAGI. V was cut by 4 bases and J by 0 bases, with 9 bases left in between. The DNA of the CDR3 is TGTGCCAGCAGTTCCGGGACATACCAAGAGACCCAGTACTTC. Amino acid sequence: CASSSGTYQETQYF.

The chain uses TRBV30 and TRBJ2-3; D might be TRBD2 (6 bases). Germline lookup yields CDR1 GTSNPN and CDR2 SVGIG (reference sequence). The CDR3 has 14 amino acids. V lost 3 bases and J lost 0, with 10 bases in between. The CDR3 coding sequence is TGTGCCTGGAGGGGTCTAGCGAGCACAGATACGCAGTATTTT. Protein: CAWRGLASTDTQYF. The full variable domain, completed using reference TRBV30 and TRBJ2-3, is SQTIHQWPATLVQPVGSPLSLECTVEGTSNPNLYWYRQAAGRGLQLLFYSVGIGQISSEVPQNLSASRPQDRQFILSSKKLLLSDSGFYLCAWRGLASTDTQYFGPGTRLTVL.

The V gene is TRBV5-4, the J gene TRBJ2-7; 8 nucleotides align to TRBD2. CDR3 length: 14 residues. CDR1 is SGHNT, CDR2 YYREEE, per germline (reference sequence). V trimming: 4 bases; J trimming: 2 bases; junction bases outside the gene matches: 5. This CDR3 is CASSPAGGTYEQYF. The CDR3 nucleotides read TGTGCCAGCAGCCCGGCGGGGGGAACCTACGAGCAGTACTTC. The whole variable domain, remainder taken from reference TRBV5-4 and TRBJ2-7, is ETGVTQSPTHLIKTRGQQVTLRCSSQSGHNTVSWYQQALGQGPQFIFQYYREEENGRGNFPPRFSGLQFPNYSSELNVNALELDDSALYLCASSPAGGTYEQYFGPGTRLTVT.

This chain uses TRBV29-1 with TRBJ2-2; TRBD1 matches 10 bases. V dropped 4 bases and J dropped 4; count of bases not matched to a gene: 3. The CDR3 consists of 14 residues. Germline assignment: CDR1 SQVTM and CDR2 ANQGSEA. The CDR3 sequence is CSVGGTGVTGELFF. For the CDR3, the DNA is TGCAGCGTTGGCGGGACAGGGGTCACCGGGGAGCTGTTTTTT.

This clone showed up just a few times. V and J are TRBV11-2 and TRBJ2-1; tentative D call: TRBD2 (5 bases). Germline V gene sequence: CDR1 SGHAT, CDR2 FQNNGV. The CDR3 spans 16 residues. V lost 2 bases, J lost 2 bases, and 13 bases lay in between. Here the CDR3 reads CASSLLPRGTYNEQFF. For the CDR3, the DNA is TGTGCCAGCAGCTTACTCCCCCGGGGAACCTACAATGAGCAGTTCTTC.

The chain employs TRBV7-2 and TRBJ1-1; the D is unclear. The CDR3 loop spans 15 amino acids. V was cut by 0 bases and J by 0 bases, with 8 bases left in between. Germline lookup yields CDR1 SGHTA and CDR2 FQGNSA. The CDR3 coding sequence is TGTGCCAGCAGCTTAGCGGCGGTGATGAACACTGAAGCTTTCTTT. Amino acid sequence: CASSLAAVMNTEAFF.

The genes are TRBV2 and TRBJ2-2; tentatively, D is TRBD1 (5 bases). V lost 9 bases and J lost 3, with 14 bases in between. The CDR3 length is 14 residues. CDR1 SNHLY and CDR2 FYNNEI come from the germline V gene. The CDR3 DNA follows: TGTGCCAGAACGGGTGCAGGGCACACCGGGGAGCTGTTTTTT. The encoded protein is CARTGAGHTGELFF.

This clone came up a few times. The V gene is TRBV15, the J gene TRBJ2-5, with D hard to call. The CDR3 spans 11 residues. Germline CDR1 is LNHNV and CDR2 is YYDKDF (reference sequence). The V gene lost 3 bases and the J gene lost 4 bases, with 3 bases spanning the gap. CDR3 sequence (DNA): TGTGCCACCAGCAGTATAGAGACCCAGTACTTC. Translated, it gives CATSSIETQYF.

The V call is TRBV7-9, the J call TRBJ1-4, with TRBD1 matching 8 bases. This CDR3 region has 14 residues. The V segment lost 6 bases and the J segment 3 bases; nucleotides outside the gene matches: 3. Germline V gene lookup returns CDR1 SEHNR and CDR2 FQNEAQ (reference sequence). CDR3 in DNA: TGTGCCAGCAGGGACAGGGAGGCTAATGAAAAACTGTTTTTT. Protein sequence: CASRDREANEKLFF.

This clone was seen a few times. The genes are TRBV30 and TRBJ1-4; D might be TRBD1 (6 bases). There are 13 residues in the CDR3. The germline CDR1 and CDR2 sequences are GTSNPN and SVGIG (reference sequence). V lost 8 bases, J lost 10 bases, and 20 bases lay in between. The CDR3 nucleotides are TGTGCCGCGGAGTTCAGGGGTCCGGGAAAACTGTTTTTT. Its translation is CAAEFRGPGKLFF.

The J gene is TRBJ2-7, the V gene TRBV7-6; 7 bases map to TRBD1. The germline V gene encodes CDR1 SGHVS and CDR2 FNYEAQ. After removal of 3 bases from V and 3 bases from J, the junction contained 5 bases not matched to a gene. CDR3 size: 14 residues. The CDR3 sequence is CASSFRQGGYEQYF. The CDR3 nucleotides read TGTGCCAGCAGCTTCAGACAGGGCGGCTACGAGCAGTACTTC.

The V and J genes are TRBV2 and TRBJ1-1; D is undetermined. Per germline, CDR1 SNHLY and CDR2 FYNNEI. The CDR3 has 11 residues. V dropped 3 bases and J dropped 3 bases, with 2 bases sitting between them. CDR3 nucleotide sequence: TGTGCCAGCAGTGACTACACTGAAGCTTTCTTT. Amino acid sequence: CASSDYTEAFF.

This chain joins TRBV29-1 and TRBJ2-5; 8 bases are shared with TRBD1. The CDR3 is made up of 14 amino acids. With 3 bases clipped from V and 4 bases from J, the junction kept 7 bases outside the gene matches. CDR1 SQVTM and CDR2 ANQGSEA come from the germline V gene. In DNA form, the CDR3 reads TGCAGCGTTGACGGCAGGGGGCAGGGAGAGACCCAGTACTTC. Protein: CSVDGRGQGETQYF.

There are a few counts of this clone. The chain uses TRBV6-5 and TRBJ2-5; D is perhaps TRBD1 (5 bases). V was cut by 4 bases and J by 1 base, with 10 bases left in between. Germline V gene lookup returns CDR1 MNHEY and CDR2 SVGAGI. CDR3 size: 14 residues. CDR3 in amino acids: CASSWTFPQETQYF. In DNA form, the CDR3 reads TGTGCCAGCAGTTGGACATTCCCCCAAGAGACCCAGTACTTC.

This chain connects TRBV6-6 to TRBJ2-1; 16 bases fit TRBD2. J gave up 8 bases and V 7 bases, and 8 bases lay outside the gene matches. Germline V CDR1 and CDR2: MNHNY, SVGAGI (reference sequence). The CDR3 runs 16 residues. CDR3 amino acids: CASTPGLAGGEDEQFF. The DNA for the CDR3 is TGTGCCAGCACTCCGGGACTAGCGGGGGGGGAGGATGAGCAGTTCTTC.